The T cell receptor beta chain described here comes from a study of cytomegalovirus exposure and HLA in healthy donors. The CDR3 has 14 residues. Looked up from germline, CDR1 is LNHNV and CDR2 is YYDKDF (reference sequence). V shed 1 base and J shed 4 bases, with 10 bases lying between them. General study points: Later analysis identified a missense DCLRE1C variant that was linked to TCR beta V- and J-gene trimming. An analysis that was carried out later associated approximately 15,000 TCR beta sequences with HLA alleles at 0.05 false discovery rate.

Remarks on this clone: Its antigen remains unknown.

The PCR contained 60 Vbeta and 13 Jbeta primers. Original data processing: In a later analysis, around 10 million of 75 million to 90 million unique beta chains occurred in at least two donors. Measured with immunoSEQ multiplex PCR; TCRdb has only the in-frame clones, and not every one. V, J and clone size are taken as reported in that table, and D and trimming were inferred from the DNA itself. The table shows around 130,000 clones, with more than 60% occurring only once. Sequencing was performed on PBMCs. The TCR originated in a woman younger than 35 in good health and CMV-seronegative. V gene TRBV15 combines with J gene TRBJ1-1; TRBD1 is a possible D gene (5 bases). The CDR3, as DNA: TGTGCCACCAGCAGAGTTGGGGGGATCACTGAAGCTTTCTTT. Encoded protein: CATSRVGGITEAFF.